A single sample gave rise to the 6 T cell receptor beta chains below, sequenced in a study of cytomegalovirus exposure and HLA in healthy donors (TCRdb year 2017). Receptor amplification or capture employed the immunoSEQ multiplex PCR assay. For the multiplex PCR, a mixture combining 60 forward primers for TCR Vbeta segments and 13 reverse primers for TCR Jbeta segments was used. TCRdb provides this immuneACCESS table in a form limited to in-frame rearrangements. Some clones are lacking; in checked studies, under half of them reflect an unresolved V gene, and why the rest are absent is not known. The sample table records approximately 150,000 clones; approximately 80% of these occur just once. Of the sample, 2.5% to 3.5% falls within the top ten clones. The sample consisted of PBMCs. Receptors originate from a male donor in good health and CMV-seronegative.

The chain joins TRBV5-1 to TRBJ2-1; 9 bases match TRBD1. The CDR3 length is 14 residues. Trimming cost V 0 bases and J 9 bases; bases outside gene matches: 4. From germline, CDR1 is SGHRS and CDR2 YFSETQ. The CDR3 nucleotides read TGCGCCAGCAGCTTGGGGACAGGGGCAGGTGAGCAGTTCTTC. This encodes CASSLGTGAGEQFF.

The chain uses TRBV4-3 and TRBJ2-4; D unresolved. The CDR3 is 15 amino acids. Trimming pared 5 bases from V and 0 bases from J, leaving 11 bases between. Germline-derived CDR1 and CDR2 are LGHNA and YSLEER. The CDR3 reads CASSVSRLAKNIQYF. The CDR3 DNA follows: TGCGCCAGCAGCGTGAGTCGCTTAGCCAAAAACATTCAGTACTTC.

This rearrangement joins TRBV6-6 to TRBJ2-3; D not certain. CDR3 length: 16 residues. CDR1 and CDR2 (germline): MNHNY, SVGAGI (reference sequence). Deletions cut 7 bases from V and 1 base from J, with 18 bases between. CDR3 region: CASIPLPGFGTDTQYF. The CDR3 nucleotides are TGTGCCAGCATTCCCTTACCAGGATTCGGCACAGATACGCAGTATTTT.

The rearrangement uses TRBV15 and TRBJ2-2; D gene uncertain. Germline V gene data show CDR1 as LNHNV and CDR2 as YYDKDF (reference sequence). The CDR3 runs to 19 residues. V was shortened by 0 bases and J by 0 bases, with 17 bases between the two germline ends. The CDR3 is CATSRDPYGFLANTGELFF. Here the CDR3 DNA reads TGTGCCACCAGCAGAGATCCCTACGGGTTCCTCGCGAACACCGGGGAGCTGTTTTTT. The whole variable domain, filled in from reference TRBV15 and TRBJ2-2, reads DAMVIQNPRYQVTQFGKPVTLSCSQTLNHNVMYWYQQKSSQAPKLLFHYYDKDFNNEADTPDNFQSRRPNTSFCFLDIRSPGLGDTAMYLCATSRDPYGFLANTGELFFGEGSRLTVL.

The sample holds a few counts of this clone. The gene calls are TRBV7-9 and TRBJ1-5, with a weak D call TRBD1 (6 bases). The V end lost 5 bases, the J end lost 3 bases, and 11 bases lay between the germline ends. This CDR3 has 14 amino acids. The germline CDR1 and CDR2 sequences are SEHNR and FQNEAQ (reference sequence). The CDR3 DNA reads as TGTGCCAGCAGCCCTACAGGGTTCAATCAGCCCCAGCATTTT. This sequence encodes CASSPTGFNQPQHF.

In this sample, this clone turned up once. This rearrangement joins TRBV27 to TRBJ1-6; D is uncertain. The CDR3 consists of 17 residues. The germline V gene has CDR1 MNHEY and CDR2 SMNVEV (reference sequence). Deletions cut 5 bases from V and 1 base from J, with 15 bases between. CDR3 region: CASSPTPGGSYNSPLHF. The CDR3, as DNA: TGTGCCAGCAGTCCCACCCCTGGAGGATCCTATAATTCACCCCTCCACTTT.